Presented here are 3 T cell receptor beta chains from one specimen sequenced in a study of cytomegalovirus exposure and HLA in healthy donors. The PCR had 60 Vbeta and 13 Jbeta primers. The data were produced by immunoSEQ multiplex PCR, yet TCRdb's version contains in-frame clones alone and is incomplete. The sample lists tens of thousands of clones, around 81% seen once, with 1.1% in the top ten. Sequenced: PBMCs. These receptors were obtained from a male donor in good health and CMV-seronegative.

This clone was found a few times. The V gene is TRBV6-5, the J gene TRBJ2-1; 10 bases agree with TRBD1. Losses at the gene ends were 7 bases for V and 8 bases for J; bases not matched to a gene: 11. The CDR3 spans 15 residues. The germline gives CDR1 MNHEY, CDR2 SVGAGI. CDR3 residues: CASTPGQGGYDEQFF. The CDR3 DNA reads as TGTGCCAGCACCCCCGGACAGGGGGGGTACGATGAGCAGTTCTTC.

The chain is built from TRBV4-2 and TRBJ2-6; 10 bases are a match to TRBD1. Trimming at V came to 0 bases and at J to 2 bases, leaving 7 bases not matched to a gene. The CDR3 length is 19 residues. Germline assignment: CDR1 LGHNA and CDR2 YNFKEQ. CDR3 amino acids: CASSQEGGTGVAGANVLTF. CDR3 nucleotides: TGTGCCAGCAGCCAAGAGGGTGGGACAGGGGTTGCTGGGGCCAACGTCCTGACTTTC.

This rearrangement joins TRBV15 to TRBJ1-4, with D maybe TRBD1 (6 bases). Trimming removed 0 bases from V and 7 bases from J, with 15 bases in between. Germline V gives CDR1 LNHNV, CDR2 YYDKDF (reference sequence). This CDR3 region has 16 residues. In DNA, the CDR3 is TGTGCCACCAGCAGAGAGGGGGTACAGGGCCGTGAAAAACTGTTTTTT. It encodes CATSREGVQGREKLFF.